What follows are 15 T cell receptor beta chains derived from one specimen sequenced in a study of blood T cell repertoires in COVID-19. The protocol was immunoSEQ multiplex PCR, while the TCRdb copy is restricted to in-frame clones and leaves out a portion. The table records about 100,000 clones, approximately 91% of them present only once. The sample comprised peripheral blood. These receptors were taken from a man aged 45-65 years with active COVID-19.

The V gene is TRBV27, the J gene TRBJ2-3, with 11 positions matching TRBD2. This CDR3 spans 19 amino acids. The trim removed 4 bases at V and 1 base at J, leaving 13 bases unmatched. Germline V gives CDR1 MNHEY, CDR2 SMNVEV (reference sequence). The CDR3 sequence: CASSSSTSGILRGTDTQYF. The CDR3 nucleotides are TGTGCCAGCAGTTCATCGACTAGCGGGATTTTAAGAGGCACAGATACGCAGTATTTT.

For the CDR3, the DNA is TGCAGCGTGAAGCCTAGCGGGAAATTAGATACGCAGTATTTT. Its protein product is CSVKPSGKLDTQYF. The chain joins TRBV29-1 to TRBJ2-3, with 9 bases aligning to TRBD2. The CDR3 length is 14 residues. Trimming cost V 6 bases and J 5 bases; bases outside gene matches: 9. Germline-derived CDR1 and CDR2 are SQVTM and ANQGSEA.

This chain uses TRBV5-5 with TRBJ2-3, with TRBD1 identical over 9 bases. CDR3 size: 17 residues. The ends lost 4 bases at V and 1 base at J; junction bases unmatched: 10. Per the germline V gene, CDR1 is SGHKS and CDR2 is YYEKEE (reference sequence). The CDR3: CASSRLKRTGGTDTQYF. The CDR3 DNA reads TGTGCCAGCAGCCGCTTGAAAAGGACAGGGGGCACAGATACGCAGTATTTT.

This clone is medium-sized within its sample. The rearrangement links TRBV6-5 to TRBJ2-2; 7 bases match TRBD1. Germline lookup yields CDR1 MNHEY and CDR2 SVGAGI. The CDR3 loop spans 14 amino acids. The trim removed 6 bases at V and 3 bases at J, leaving 4 bases unmatched. CDR3 sequence reads: CASRPGTDTGELFF. CDR3 DNA sequence: TGTGCCAGCAGACCCGGGACAGACACCGGGGAGCTGTTTTTT.

This clone was seen once. The same CDR3 is also encoded by other DNA sequences in this sample. This chain links TRBV6-5 with TRBJ1-5, with D possibly TRBD1 on 5 matching bases. Germline lookup yields CDR1 MNHEY and CDR2 SVGAGI. The ends were cut back, 6 bases at V and 4 bases at J, with 7 bases in the middle. The CDR3 runs to 12 residues. CDR3 sequence: CASRAGNQPQHF. The CDR3 bases are TGTGCCAGCAGAGCAGGGAATCAGCCCCAGCATTTT.

About this clone itself: An end of the junction does not agree with germline; a read error may underlie this. The V and J genes are TRBV7-4 and TRBJ2-1; maybe TRBD2 (6 bases). Germline lookup yields CDR1 SGHVT and CDR2 SQSDAQ. CDR3 size: 17 residues. CDR3 in DNA: TGTGCCAGCAGAGAGCGAGCGAGCGGGCATTCCTACAATGAGCAGCTCTTC. Its protein product is CASRERASGHSYNEQLF.

The rearrangement uses TRBV3-1 (or the pseudogene TRBV3-2) and TRBJ2-1, with 8 bases lining up with TRBD2. Trimming removed 5 bases from V and 3 bases from J; junction bases left unmatched: 9. CDR1 and CDR2 from the germline V gene are LGHDT and YNNKEL (reference sequence). The CDR3 contains 16 residues. In nucleotides, the CDR3 is TGTGCCAGCAGCGTCGGACTAGCATCTCGCTACAATGAGCAGTTCTTC. Translating gives CASSVGLASRYNEQFF.

The count of this clone is one. The rearrangement uses TRBV11-3 and TRBJ2-3; 14 bases line up with TRBD2. The CDR3 is made up of 19 amino acids. CDR1 is SGHNT and CDR2 is YENEEA in the germline V gene. V trimming: 4 bases; J trimming: 4 bases; junction bases outside the gene matches: 13. The CDR3 region is CASSSRPGTSGSRADTQYF. The CDR3 region has the DNA TGTGCCAGCAGCTCCCGACCAGGGACTAGCGGGAGTCGGGCAGATACGCAGTATTTT.

CDR3 loop: CASSLGQNPQHF. The CDR3 DNA reads TGTGCCAGTAGTTTAGGGCAGAACCCCCAGCATTTT. The chain is built from TRBV19 and TRBJ1-5, with D uncertain. This CDR3 is 12 amino acids long. CDR1 is LNHDA and CDR2 is SQIVND in the germline V gene (reference sequence). V was clipped by 5 bases and J by 10 bases, with 12 bases between them.

The chain combines TRBV6-6 with TRBJ1-5; D possibly corresponds to TRBD1 (6 bases). This CDR3 region has 16 residues. Germline CDR1 MNHNY, CDR2 SVGAGI (reference sequence). The V end was cut by 7 bases, the J end by 1 base, with 17 bases between. The CDR3 nucleotides read TGTGCCAGCACCCTTACAGGGTTCGAGAGCAATCAGCCCCAGCATTTT. Protein product: CASTLTGFESNQPQHF.

J is TRBJ2-5 and V is TRBV20-1; tentatively, D is TRBD2 (6 bases). This CDR3 is built from 11 residues. Germline V gene sequence: CDR1 DFQATT, CDR2 SNEGSKA (reference sequence). Between the trimmed V and J ends, which lost 4 bases and 5 bases, there was a span of 8 bases. The CDR3: CSATRGETQYF. The CDR3, as DNA: TGCAGTGCTACCCGGGGGGAGACCCAGTACTTC.

V and J are TRBV19 and TRBJ2-2, with a possible D match to TRBD1 (6 bases). V lost 7 bases and J lost 9, with 18 bases in between. Looked up from germline, CDR1 is LNHDA and CDR2 is SQIVND (reference sequence). The CDR3 consists of 14 residues. DNA for the CDR3: TGTGCCAGTACCCGGGCAGGGGAATTTTGGGAGCTGTTTTTT. Amino acids: CASTRAGEFWELFF.

This sequence joins TRBV5-1 and TRBJ2-5; TRBD2 is a possible D gene (6 bases). The CDR3 is 16 amino acids. Trimming cost V 0 bases and J 1 base, with 13 bases left between them. Germline V CDR1 and CDR2: SGHRS, YFSETQ. The CDR3 DNA is TGCGCCAGCAGCTTGGGCGGGGCCCAGGGCCAAGAGACCCAGTACTTC. Its translation is CASSLGGAQGQETQYF.

V is TRBV11-2 and J is TRBJ2-1; 9 bases map to TRBD1. Germline CDR1 reads SGHAT; CDR2 reads FQNNGV. V trimming: 4 bases; J trimming: 2 bases; junction bases outside the gene matches: 6. CDR3 length: 16 amino acids. DNA of the CDR3: TGTGCCAGCAGCTCGCCTTGGACAGGGGCCTACAATGAGCAGTTCTTC. It codes for CASSSPWTGAYNEQFF.

This clone turned up a few times. The V call is TRBV6-6, the J call TRBJ1-5; D is uncertain. CDR1 and CDR2 (germline): MNHNY, SVGAGI (reference sequence). The CDR3 length is 15 residues. Trimming stripped 1 base from V and 4 bases from J, with 11 bases between. The CDR3 sequence: CASSYYGGGNQPQHF. CDR3 in DNA: TGTGCCAGCAGTTACTACGGTGGAGGGAATCAGCCCCAGCATTTT.